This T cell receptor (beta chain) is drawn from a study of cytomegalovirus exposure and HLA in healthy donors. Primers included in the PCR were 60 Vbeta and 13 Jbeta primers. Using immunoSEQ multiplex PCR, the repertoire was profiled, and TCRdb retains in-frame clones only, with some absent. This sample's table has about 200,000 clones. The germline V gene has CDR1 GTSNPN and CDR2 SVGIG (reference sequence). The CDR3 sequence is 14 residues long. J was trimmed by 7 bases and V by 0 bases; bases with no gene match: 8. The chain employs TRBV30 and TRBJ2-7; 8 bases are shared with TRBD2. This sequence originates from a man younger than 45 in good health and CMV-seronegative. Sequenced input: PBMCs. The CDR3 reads CAWSVAGAASEQYF. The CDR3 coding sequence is TGTGCCTGGAGTGTAGCGGGGGCCGCCTCGGAGCAGTACTTC.